Below, 5 T cell receptor beta chains from the same sample are listed, as sequenced in a study of T cell changes during pregnancy in multiple sclerosis. Produced via immunoSEQ multiplex PCR; TCRdb's table is partial and in-frame only. This sample yields around 34,000 clones, of which about nine tenths are seen a single time; roughly a tenth belongs to the top ten. This material consisted of CD8+ T cells from peripheral blood mononuclear cells, taken before pregnancy. The receptor source for this set is a female donor with multiple sclerosis, enrolled in a pregnancy study.

This clone is a singleton in its sample. The CDR3 DNA reads as TGTGCCAGCAGGGGCGCTACAGGGGAGGAAGCTTTCTTT. Translating gives CASRGATGEEAFF. The V and J genes are TRBV6-5 and TRBJ1-1; TRBD1 agrees at 7 bases. The CDR3 is 13 amino acids. Germline-derived CDR1 and CDR2 are MNHEY and SVGAGI. V lost 6 bases and J lost 8; bases outside the gene matches: 9.

V gene TRBV4-1 combines with J gene TRBJ1-2, with D unclear. Germline CDR1 MGHRA, CDR2 YSYEKL. The V and J ends lost 0 bases and 4 bases respectively, with 12 bases between them. The CDR3 runs 15 residues. The CDR3 region is CASSQDGQRSYGYTF. CDR3 coding DNA: TGCGCCAGCAGCCAAGATGGTCAAAGGAGCTATGGCTACACCTTC.

As DNA, the CDR3 is TGTGCCAGCAGCCACCGAGGGACAGAGACCGGGGAGCTGTTTTTT. Translating it yields CASSHRGTETGELFF. The chain joins TRBV7-3 to TRBJ2-2, with 7 bases lining up with TRBD1. Germline V gene lookup returns CDR1 SGHTA and CDR2 FQGTGA. The CDR3 is made up of 15 amino acids. With V trimmed by 5 bases and J by 5 bases, 8 bases remained unmatched. The full variable domain, in which reference TRBV7-3 and TRBJ2-2 provide the parts outside the CDR3, is GAGVSQTPSNKVTEKGKYVELRCDPISGHTALYWYRQSLGQGPEFLIYFQGTGAADDSGLPNDRFFAVRPEGSVSTLKIQRTERGDSAVYLCASSHRGTETGELFFGEGSRLTVL.

The sample holds one count of this clone. The J gene is TRBJ1-1, the V gene TRBV7-2, with a tentative D call TRBD1 (6 bases). The CDR3 is made up of 13 amino acids. Germline-derived CDR1 and CDR2 are SGHTA and FQGNSA. With 5 bases removed from V and 5 bases from J, the gap between germline ends came to 12 bases. This chain's CDR3 is CASSPSRGTEAFF. The CDR3 DNA sequence: TGTGCCAGCAGCCCCAGCAGGGGAACTGAAGCTTTCTTT.

This sequence joins TRBV5-1 and TRBJ1-1; TRBD1 aligns across 8 bases. V trimming: 3 bases; J trimming: 1 base; junction bases outside the gene matches: 5. This CDR3 has 15 amino acids. The germline gives CDR1 SGHRS, CDR2 YFSETQ. CDR3 sequence (DNA): TGCGCCAGCAGCTCCGGGGGGACAGGGAACACTGAAGCTTTCTTT. Amino acid sequence: CASSSGGTGNTEAFF.